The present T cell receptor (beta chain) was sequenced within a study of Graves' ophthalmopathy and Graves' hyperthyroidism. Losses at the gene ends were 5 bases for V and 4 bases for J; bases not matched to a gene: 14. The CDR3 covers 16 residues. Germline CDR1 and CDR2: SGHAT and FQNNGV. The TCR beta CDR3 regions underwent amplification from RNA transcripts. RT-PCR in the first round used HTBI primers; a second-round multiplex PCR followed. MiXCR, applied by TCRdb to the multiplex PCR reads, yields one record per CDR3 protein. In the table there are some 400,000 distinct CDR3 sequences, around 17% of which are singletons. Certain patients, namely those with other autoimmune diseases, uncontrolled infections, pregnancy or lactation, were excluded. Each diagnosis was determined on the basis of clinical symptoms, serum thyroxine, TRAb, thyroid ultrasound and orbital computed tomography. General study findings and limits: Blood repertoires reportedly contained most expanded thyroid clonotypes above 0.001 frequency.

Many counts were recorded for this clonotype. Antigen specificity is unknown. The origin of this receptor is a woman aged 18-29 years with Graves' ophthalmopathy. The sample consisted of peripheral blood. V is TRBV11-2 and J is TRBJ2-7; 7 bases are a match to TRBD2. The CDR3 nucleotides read TGTGCCAGCAGCCGGGTGGGAGCGGGAAAGGGGTACGAGCAGTACTTC. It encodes CASSRVGAGKGYEQYF.